A single TCR beta chain is shown here with its context. Antigen unknown. CDR3 size: 20 residues. Germline V gene sequence: CDR1 MGHRA, CDR2 YSYEKL. V gave up 0 bases and J gave up 0 bases, with 18 bases separating them. The record originates from a study of T cell responses to AZD1222 COVID-19 vaccine. Whole-study findings and limits: Clonal diversity may have been underestimated, and the donors were mostly white British, with more females than males.

Clones were read by immunoSEQ multiplex PCR, and TCRdb kept only the in-frame ones, dropping some. The sample yields about 180,000 clones, just over 90% seen once. This receptor was taken from an adult in good health. This chain uses TRBV4-1 with TRBJ2-6, with D hard to call. This sample comprised peripheral blood, obtained on day 0 of AZD1222 vaccination. CDR3 sequence reads: CASSQDPRYRIGSGANVLTF. For the CDR3, the DNA is TGCGCCAGCAGCCAAGATCCGAGGTATAGGATAGGCTCTGGGGCCAACGTCCTGACTTTC.